The rows below give T cell receptor beta chains drawn from one sample of a study of control samples from healthy donors and cancer patients. Produced via immunoSEQ multiplex PCR; TCRdb's table is partial and in-frame only. Found here are 45,000 or so clones, 70% to 90% of them singletons; the top ten hold more than 8.5%. The sequenced material came from PBMCs. These receptors originate from an older woman with lung cancer. The conserved cysteine and the conserved F or W are not part of the CDR3 here. A D gene is named only where the DNA matches it firmly.

d_gene	j_gene	v_gene	CDR3aa
TRBD1	TRBJ1-5	TRBV12-5	ASGLVRDSGNQPQH
TRBD1	TRBJ1-3	TRBV5-1	ASSLDGTADGNTIY
-	TRBJ1-2	TRBV25-1	ASSLQAGGGYT
TRBD2	TRBJ2-3	TRBV14	ASSQTGLARAGNTADTQY
TRBD1	TRBJ1-2	TRBV28	ASRLTGVGGYT
-	TRBJ2-3	TRBV12-5	ASGFRLTDTQY
-	TRBJ2-1	TRBV9	ASSLRGYNEQF
-	TRBJ1-1	TRBV6-5	ASSITGLGAF
-	TRBJ2-1	TRBV19	ASSNLPGDLTDEQF
-	TRBJ1-1	TRBV7-9	ASSEPGVTEAF
-	TRBJ2-3	TRBV21-1	ASSNPGGRERDTQY
-	TRBJ2-7	TRBV5-4	ASAPGGGRGPYEQY
-	TRBJ1-5	TRBV4-1	ASSPTWGGEQPQH
-	TRBJ2-1	TRBV5-4	ASSLRGGEQF
TRBD1	TRBJ2-7	TRBV11-1	ASSPGTGWYEQY
TRBD1	TRBJ1-1	TRBV7-6	ASSSTRGGFRDTEAF
-	TRBJ1-6	TRBV28	ASSSGDSPLH
-	TRBJ1-5	TRBV2	ASSSSGTSKQPQH
-	TRBJ1-6	TRBV12-3/TRBV12-4	ASSPVGSPLH